This T cell receptor (beta chain) was found in a study of T cells in Graves' hyperthyroidism and ophthalmopathy. Findings and limits, study-wide: Appearing also in blood were most of the thyroid clonotypes expanded above 0.001. Ophthalmopathy was distinguished from stable hyperthyroidism by 13 V-J signatures. Before onset, ophthalmopathy was predicted by the model a median approximately 6.6 months earlier.

An absence of ophthalmopathy progression within 18 months meant stable Graves' hyperthyroidism. J lost 7 bases, V lost 2 bases, and 16 bases had no gene match. CDR3 size: 18 residues. CDR1 is MNHEY and CDR2 is SVGEGT in the germline V gene. This clonotype was seen at least ten times. Its specificity is unknown. RNA transcripts yielded amplified TCR beta CDR3 regions. When the TCR CDR3 underwent first-round RT-PCR, the HTBI primer set was used. TCRdb independently ran MiXCR on the multiplex PCR reads; one entry per CDR3 protein. This table holds approximately 610,000 distinct CDR3 sequences, about a sixth found once.

The clonotype was recovered from a woman aged 18-35 years with Graves' hyperthyroidism. The chain employs TRBV6-2 or TRBV6-3 and TRBJ2-1, with 8 bases identical to TRBD1. Sequencing was done on a sample of blood. CDR3: CASSYHQGQGPSWNEQFF. The CDR3 DNA sequence: TGTGCCAGCAGTTACCACCAAGGACAGGGCCCCAGTTGGAATGAGCAGTTCTTC.